This T cell receptor beta chain is from a study of shared clonotypes between healthy human individuals. The study enrolled healthy HIV-negative adults without recent acute infections or vaccinations as donors. Authors' processing steps: Filtering differed because ImmunoSEQ produced junction-only sequences that carried no quality scores. Libraries were prepared by immunoSEQ multiplex PCR; TCRdb keeps only in-frame clonotypes and omits some of them. V and J calls and clone size are those listed in that table; D and trimming were worked out from the DNA. This table has just over 2,000,000 clones, around 95% appearing once. With respect to this clone: The target antigen is unknown.

V was trimmed by 2 bases and J by 6 bases, leaving 14 bases between them. The CDR3 totals 15 residues. In germline, CDR1 is KGHSH, CDR2 LQKENI. Study-wide points: Sample collection involved blood only; tissue repertoires are likely different. The study's rarefaction showed incomplete sorted-subset sequencing despite large depth.

The chain joins TRBV18 to TRBJ2-1; maybe TRBD2 (6 bases). This sequence was found in a man aged 18 to 30 in good health. The sequencing input was naive CD4+ T cells sorted from blood. Noted subset: CD45RA+ positively selected. As DNA, the CDR3 is TGTGCCAGCTCACCAACCGGGGGATTCGGCAATGAGCAGTTCTTC. Encoded protein: CASSPTGGFGNEQFF.